Sequencing of this T cell receptor (beta chain) was carried out in a study of blood T cell repertoires in COVID-19. On the study more broadly: Nucleic acid was either cDNA or gDNA, and it came from T cells, B-cell-depleted T cells, or PBMCs.

Sequenced by immunoSEQ multiplex PCR; TCRdb stores in-frame clones only, minus some. The sample lists roughly 180,000 clones; around 82% were seen once. The ends were cut back, 4 bases at V and 1 base at J, with 8 bases in the middle. The CDR3 covers 14 residues. In germline, CDR1 is SGHRS, CDR2 YFSETQ. The clonotype was recovered from a man aged 60-69 years who had recovered from COVID-19. The V call is TRBV5-1, the J call TRBJ2-2, with D possibly TRBD1 on 6 matching bases. The sample taken for sequencing was peripheral blood. The CDR3 nucleotides read TGCGCCAGCAGCCCGACAGGGAACACCGGGGAGCTGTTTTTT. Translated: CASSPTGNTGELFF.